This TCR beta chain was obtained from a study of blood T cells in healthy people across ages. In the study overall: Every two T cells gave about one barcoded beta molecule via template switching.

Germline-derived CDR1 and CDR2 are SGHTA and FQGNSA. The CDR3 is 15 amino acids. V was pared by 0 bases and J by 2 bases, with 2 bases of the junction left unmatched. Using a J-beta primer mix together with a sample-barcoded 5' primer, a second PCR was run for roughly 7 to 12 cycles. Unique molecular identifiers of 12 random nucleotides labeled each cDNA. TCRdb reanalysed the 5' RACE reads using MiXCR and keeps one entry per CDR3 protein. The table records a few hundred thousand distinct CDR3 sequences, about half of them present only once. This clonotype originated in a man in his fifties or sixties in good health. The chain links TRBV7-2 to TRBJ2-5, with 8 nucleotides matching TRBD1. Material: blood. The CDR3 DNA is TGTGCCAGCAGCTTAGCGGGACAGGTTCAAGAGACCCAGTACTTC. As protein: CASSLAGQVQETQYF.